The text below deals with one TCR beta chain. Its antigen is not yet known. Its ends do not fully match the called genes, so a read error is possible. This sample stems from a study of lymphopenia after photon versus proton radiotherapy (dated by TCRdb to between 2017 and 2020). Study-level background: Photon and proton radiation therapy were compared by the study for their immunological effects in patients with gastrointestinal tumors who developed high-grade lymphopenia. The approximately 20 patients in the cohort had gastrointestinal tumors, were treated with either photon or proton therapy, and subsequently developed lymphopenia. The goal of the study was to characterize the differences between the two radiation modalities in how they affect the immune system.

Broad study findings and their caveats: After the lymphocyte count nadir, repertoires from photon-treated patients showed oligoclonal expansion, particularly of CD8+ Temra cells, and this expansion drove the decline in diversity. The survival association was assessed only in patients who died, and better survival with proton therapy was presented by the authors as a possibility rather than a demonstrated result. Relative stability during treatment was observed in proton-treated patients, whereas loss of naive T cells and TCR diversity and gain of effector/memory populations were observed in photon-treated patients. Across the cohort, an inverse correlation was found between a larger post-nadir drop in TCR diversity and overall survival time among patients who died.

Library method: the immunoSEQ multiplex PCR assay. T cell repertoires were profiled with deep sequencing of rearranged TCR beta loci together with multiparametric flow cytometry. The immuneACCESS repertoire file appears here via TCRdb, limited to in-frame rearrangements. These files lack a portion of the clones; in checked studies, under half of the deficit traces to unresolved V genes, and the cause of the others is not known. For this sample the table gives approximately 31,000 clones, of which roughly 84% were detected only once. The top ten hold roughly 15% of the sample. In the germline V gene, CDR1 corresponds to MDHEN and CDR2 to SYDVKM. From its cysteine to its phenylalanine, the CDR3 spans 12 amino acids. The kept DNA is CDR3 alone, 36 bases in frame from the first base.

This clonotype was sampled from a woman aged 70-85 years with pancreatic cancer. The specimen comprised peripheral blood, sampled from a patient treated with proton-based radiotherapy. The chain is encoded by TRBV28 joined to TRBJ1-1, with 7 bases matching TRBD1. The CDR3 region: CASRQQGTGAFF. The nucleotides read TGTGCCAGCAGGCAACAGGGGACTGGAGCTTTCTTT.